This TCR beta chain appears in the sequencing data of a study of CD8 T cells in ankylosing spondylitis. Study-wide findings and caveats: Seemingly characteristic of ankylosing spondylitis blood was a TCR beta motif consisting of several highly homologous variants. Significant enrichment of disease-linked clones was reported in matched ankylosing spondylitis synovial fluid. Some of the motif variants had earlier been found in reactive arthritis patients' fluid and blood.

Trimming removed 5 bases at V and 4 bases at J, with 10 bases between. Germline V CDR1 and CDR2: KGHSH, LQKENI. The CDR3 length is 13 residues. In this sample, this clonotype turned up a few times. Its antigen remains unidentified. As the method for making TCR beta libraries, quantitative 5'-RACE with molecular barcodes was used. In TCRdb, the 5' RACE reads were re-called with MiXCR into one record per CDR3 protein. The table lists tens of thousands of distinct CDR3 sequences, about a tenth of them singletons, with about 16% in the top ten. The specimen was blood, either unsorted or a sorted T cell fraction (not recorded which). This TCR derives from a male donor with ankylosing spondylitis or in good health (not recorded which). The chain links TRBV18 to TRBJ2-3; tentatively, D is TRBD1 (5 bases). This CDR3 reads CASSTAGSDTQYF. The CDR3 coding sequence is TGTGCCAGCTCAACTGCAGGGTCAGATACGCAGTATTTT.